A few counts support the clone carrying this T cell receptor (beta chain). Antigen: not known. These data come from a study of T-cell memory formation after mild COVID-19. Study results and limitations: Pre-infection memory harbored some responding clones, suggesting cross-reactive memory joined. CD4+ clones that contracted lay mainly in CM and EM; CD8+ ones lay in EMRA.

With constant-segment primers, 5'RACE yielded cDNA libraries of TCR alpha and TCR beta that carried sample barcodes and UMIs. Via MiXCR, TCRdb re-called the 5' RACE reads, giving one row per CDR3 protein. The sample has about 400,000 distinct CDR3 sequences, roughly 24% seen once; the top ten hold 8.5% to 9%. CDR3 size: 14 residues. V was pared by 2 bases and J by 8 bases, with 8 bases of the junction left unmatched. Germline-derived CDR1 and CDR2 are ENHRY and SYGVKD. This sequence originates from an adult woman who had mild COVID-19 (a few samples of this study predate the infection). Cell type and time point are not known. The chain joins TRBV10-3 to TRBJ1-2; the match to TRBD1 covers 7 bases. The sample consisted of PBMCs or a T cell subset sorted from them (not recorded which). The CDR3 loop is CAISEEDRVDGYTF. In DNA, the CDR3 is TGTGCCATCAGTGAGGAAGACAGGGTAGACGGCTACACCTTC.